This T cell receptor beta chain comes out of a study of CD8 T cells in cerebrospinal fluid in Alzheimer's disease. Study overall: Clonal expansion of CSF T cells was measured with plate-based and droplet-based single-cell sequencing.

Study observations and caveats: Finding EBV-specific TCRs in cerebrospinal fluid does not show EBV causes Alzheimer's disease.

Every participant was in good physical condition without acute infectious disease. 10X single-cell V(D)J and 5' gene-expression libraries profiled CSF cells. TCRdb reprocessed the 10x single-cell sequencing reads and stores each CDR3 protein as one record, lacking DNA. This sample's table has about 1,000 distinct CDR3 sequences. In terms of frequency, this clonotype is medium-sized (0.01 to 0.1%). Its antigen is not known. Germline values: CDR1 KGHSH, CDR2 LQKENI. This CDR3 is 15 amino acids long. This receptor was obtained from a human donor in good health. The V call is TRBV18, the J call TRBJ2-7. The sequencing sample was made of cerebrospinal fluid. CDR3 region: CASSPSLGLLTEQYF. The full variable domain, its missing parts supplied by reference TRBV18 and TRBJ2-7, is NAGVMQNPRHLVRRRGQEARLRCSPMKGHSHVYWYRQLPEEGLKFMVYLQKENIIDESGMPKERFSAEFPKEGPSILRIQQVVRGDSAAYFCASSPSLGLLTEQYFGPGTRLTVT.